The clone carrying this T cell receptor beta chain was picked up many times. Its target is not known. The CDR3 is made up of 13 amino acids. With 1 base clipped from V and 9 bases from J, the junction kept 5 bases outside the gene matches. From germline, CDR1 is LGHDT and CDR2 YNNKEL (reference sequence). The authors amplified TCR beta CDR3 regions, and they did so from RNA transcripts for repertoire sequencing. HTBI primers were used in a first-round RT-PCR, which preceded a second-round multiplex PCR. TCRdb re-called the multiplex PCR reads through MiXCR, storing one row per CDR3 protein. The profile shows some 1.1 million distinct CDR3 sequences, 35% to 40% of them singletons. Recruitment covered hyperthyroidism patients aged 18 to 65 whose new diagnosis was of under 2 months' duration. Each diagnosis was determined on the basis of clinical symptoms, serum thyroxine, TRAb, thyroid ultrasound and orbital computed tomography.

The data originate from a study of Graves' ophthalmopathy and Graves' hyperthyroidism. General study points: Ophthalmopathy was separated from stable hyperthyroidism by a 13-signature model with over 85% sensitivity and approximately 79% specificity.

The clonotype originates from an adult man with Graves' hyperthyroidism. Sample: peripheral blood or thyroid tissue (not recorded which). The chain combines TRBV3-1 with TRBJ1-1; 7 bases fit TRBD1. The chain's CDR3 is CASSQGPQGKAFF. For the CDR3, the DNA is TGTGCCAGCAGCCAAGGGCCACAGGGGAAAGCTTTCTTT.